This TCR beta chain was observed in a study of blood T cells in healthy people across ages. It was with a sample-barcoded 5' primer and a J-beta primer mix that a second PCR of roughly 7 to 12 cycles was run. Each CDR3 protein gets one entry after TCRdb re-called the 5' RACE reads with MiXCR. Among some 1.5 million distinct CDR3 sequences, over 25% were seen once, and the ten largest hold roughly 8%. V lost 3 bases and J 9 bases, leaving 18 bases between the germline ends. Germline CDR1 WSHSY, CDR2 SAAADI. The CDR3 covers 15 residues. The sequencing input was blood. This receptor was obtained from a woman between 25 and 40 years old in good health. The chain links TRBV10-2 to TRBJ2-1; D perhaps matches TRBD2 (6 bases). The CDR3 spells CASSEFYGGATEQFF. The CDR3 bases are TGCGCCAGCAGTGAATTTTATGGCGGGGCTACTGAGCAGTTCTTC.